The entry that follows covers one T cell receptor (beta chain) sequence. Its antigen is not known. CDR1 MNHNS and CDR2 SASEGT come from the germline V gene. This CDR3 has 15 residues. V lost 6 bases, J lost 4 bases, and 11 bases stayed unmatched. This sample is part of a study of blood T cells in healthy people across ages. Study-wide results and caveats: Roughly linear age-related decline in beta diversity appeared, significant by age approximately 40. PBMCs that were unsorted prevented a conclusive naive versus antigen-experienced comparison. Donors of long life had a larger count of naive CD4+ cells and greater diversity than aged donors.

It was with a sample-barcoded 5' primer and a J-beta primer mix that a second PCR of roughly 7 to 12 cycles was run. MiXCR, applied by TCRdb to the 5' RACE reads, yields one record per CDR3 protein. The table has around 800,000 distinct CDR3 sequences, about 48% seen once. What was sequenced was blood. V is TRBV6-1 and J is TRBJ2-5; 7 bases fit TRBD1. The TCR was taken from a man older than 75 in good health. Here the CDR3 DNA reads TGTGCCAGCAGGGACCAATCACAGGGGACAGAGACCCAGTACTTC. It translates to CASRDQSQGTETQYF.